The 23 T cell receptor beta chains reported below all come from one sample, sequenced in a study of cytomegalovirus exposure and HLA in healthy donors. 60 Vbeta and 13 Jbeta primers were used in PCR. Assay used: immunoSEQ multiplex PCR; TCRdb lists only in-frame clones, some missing. The sample includes around 90,000 clones, 85% of them seen just once. Sequencing was performed on PBMCs. These receptors all come from a man aged 40-55 years in good health and CMV-seropositive.

This clone is classed as large. V and J are TRBV27 and TRBJ1-1, with a weak D call TRBD1 (5 bases). V was trimmed by 0 bases and J by 3 bases, leaving 8 bases between them. This CDR3 region has 14 residues. Germline lookup yields CDR1 MNHEY and CDR2 SMNVEV (reference sequence). The CDR3 DNA sequence: TGTGCCAGCAGTTTATCGAAGGGGCACACTGAAGCTTTCTTT. This gives the protein CASSLSKGHTEAFF.

This clone has a single count. The CDR3 nucleotides are TGCGCCAGCAGCTTGACGGCGGGATCTTACGAGCAGTACTTC. It translates to CASSLTAGSYEQYF. The chain is built from TRBV5-1 and TRBJ2-7; a weak D match, TRBD2 (6 bases). This CDR3 has 14 residues. The germline CDR1 and CDR2 sequences are SGHRS and YFSETQ. Trimming pared 1 base from V and 4 bases from J, leaving 12 bases between.

J is TRBJ2-5 and V is TRBV19; TRBD2 agrees at 14 bases. The J call could be wrong; TRBJ2-7 is a better fit for the DNA end. Germline V gene data show CDR1 as LNHDA and CDR2 as SQIVND (reference sequence). The CDR3 contains 17 residues. The CDR3 here is CASSTPGLAGVMYEQYF. The CDR3 nucleotides are TGTGCCAGTAGTACACCGGGACTAGCGGGAGTTATGTACGAGCAGTACTTC.

The rearrangement links TRBV5-1 to TRBJ2-1; 10 bases fit TRBD1. The CDR3 sequence is 17 residues long. Germline CDR1 is SGHRS and CDR2 is YFSETQ. V gave up 0 bases and J gave up 3 bases; unmatched junction bases: 6. The CDR3 region has the DNA TGCGCCAGCAGCTTGGCCGTGGGACAGGGGAGCTACAATGAGCAGTTCTTC. Translating it yields CASSLAVGQGSYNEQFF.

V gene TRBV5-1 combines with J gene TRBJ1-4; D gene uncertain. Germline values: CDR1 SGHRS, CDR2 YFSETQ. The germline V and J ends were trimmed by 5 bases and 0 bases, with 17 bases remaining between them. The CDR3 is made up of 17 amino acids. In DNA, the CDR3 is TGCGCCAGCAGGTCCACAGAGCTGACCTCAACTAATGAAAAACTGTTTTTT. Translating it yields CASRSTELTSTNEKLFF.

The gene calls are TRBV7-2 and TRBJ2-7, with 9 bases identical to TRBD1. Germline CDR1 reads SGHTA; CDR2 reads FQGNSA. The CDR3 has 15 residues. The V segment lost 0 bases and the J segment 4 bases; nucleotides outside the gene matches: 4. The CDR3 DNA is TGTGCCAGCAGCTTAGCGGACAGGGGTATTTACGAGCAGTACTTC. This codes for CASSLADRGIYEQYF.

The chain employs TRBV6-5 and TRBJ1-3; D is uncertain. The CDR3 spans 12 residues. The V and J ends lost 7 bases and 1 base respectively, with 5 bases between them. Germline CDR1 MNHEY, CDR2 SVGAGI. The CDR3: CASNLSGNTIYF. The DNA of the CDR3 is TGTGCCAGCAACTTGTCTGGAAACACCATATATTTT.

A few counts support this clone. This chain uses TRBV5-4 with TRBJ2-7; D is undetermined. The CDR3 has 17 amino acids. V lost 4 bases, J lost 5 bases, and 25 bases lay in between. CDR1 is SGHNT and CDR2 is YYREEE in the germline V gene (reference sequence). CDR3 in amino acids: CASSQDPLGPRIHEQYF. CDR3 DNA: TGTGCCAGCAGCCAAGATCCCCTTGGGCCAAGGATCCACGAGCAGTACTTC.

CDR3 DNA sequence: TGCGCCAGCATCCGGTGGGGACTAGCGGGAGGGGAAGCCAAAAACATTCAGTACTTC. Amino acid sequence: CASIRWGLAGGEAKNIQYF. The rearrangement links TRBV5-1 to TRBJ2-4; 16 nucleotides line up with TRBD2. J was trimmed by 0 bases and V by 6 bases; bases with no gene match: 9. The length of the CDR3 is 19 residues. From germline, CDR1 is SGHRS and CDR2 YFSETQ.

This chain links TRBV6-5 with TRBJ1-2; 10 positions match TRBD1. After removal of 6 bases from V and 8 bases from J, the junction contained 9 bases not matched to a gene. Germline V gives CDR1 MNHEY, CDR2 SVGAGI. The CDR3 length is 14 residues. This CDR3 is CASRIGQGVAGYTF. The DNA of the CDR3 is TGTGCCAGCAGGATCGGACAGGGGGTGGCCGGCTACACCTTC.

The chain is built from TRBV19 and TRBJ1-3, with 7 bases fitting TRBD1. Per the germline V gene, CDR1 is LNHDA and CDR2 is SQIVND (reference sequence). V was pared by 7 bases and J by 0 bases, with 9 bases of the junction left unmatched. The CDR3 sequence is 16 residues long. The CDR3: CASIRGQVNSGNTIYF. In DNA, the CDR3 is TGTGCCAGTATTAGAGGACAGGTTAACTCTGGAAACACCATATATTTT.

This chain uses TRBV2 with TRBJ1-5; D is perhaps TRBD1 (5 bases). The germline CDR1 and CDR2 sequences are SNHLY and FYNNEI. The V and J ends lost 3 bases and 9 bases respectively, with 15 bases between them. The CDR3 contains 14 residues. The CDR3 bases are TGTGCCAGCAGTGAGGGCGGGGGGTGGATGCCCCAGCATTTT. It yields the protein CASSEGGGWMPQHF.

V and J are TRBV9 and TRBJ2-3, with D perhaps matching TRBD2 (7 bases). CDR3 length: 16 amino acids. V was pared by 3 bases and J by 8 bases, with 22 bases between. Germline assignment: CDR1 SGDLS and CDR2 YYNGEE. Written as DNA, the CDR3 is TGTGCCAGCAGCGAGGGGGGGTCCGTCACATTAGGTACGCAGTATTTT. As protein: CASSEGGSVTLGTQYF.

The chain uses TRBV6-6 and TRBJ2-1; 8 nucleotides align to TRBD1. The CDR3 extends over 15 amino acids. Germline assignment: CDR1 MNHNY and CDR2 SVGAGI (reference sequence). Trimming removed 6 bases from V and 7 bases from J; junction bases left unmatched: 11. Here the CDR3 reads CASSDFQTGANEQFF. Written as DNA, the CDR3 is TGTGCCAGCAGCGACTTCCAGACAGGGGCGAATGAGCAGTTCTTC.

As DNA, the CDR3 is TGTGCCAGCAGACCCAGCGGGAGAGGCTCCGAGCAGTACTTC. Its translation: CASRPSGRGSEQYF. The V call is TRBV6-5, the J call TRBJ2-7; 8 bases align to TRBD2. Trimming cost V 6 bases and J 6 bases; bases outside gene matches: 10. Germline lookup yields CDR1 MNHEY and CDR2 SVGAGI. The CDR3 is made up of 14 amino acids.

This clone occurred a few times. The rearrangement uses TRBV5-4 and TRBJ1-6; the match to TRBD1 covers 10 bases. The CDR3 contains 15 residues. The V gene end was trimmed by 0 bases and the J gene end by 9 bases; junction bases not matched to a gene: 3. In germline, CDR1 is SGHNT, CDR2 YYREEE (reference sequence). CDR3 sequence (DNA): TGTGCCAGCAGCTTGGGGGACAGGGGATTTTCACCCCTCCACTTT. It codes for CASSLGDRGFSPLHF. Full variable domain (outside the CDR3, taken from reference TRBV5-4 and TRBJ1-6): ETGVTQSPTHLIKTRGQQVTLRCSSQSGHNTVSWYQQALGQGPQFIFQYYREEENGRGNFPPRFSGLQFPNYSSELNVNALELDDSALYLCASSLGDRGFSPLHFGNGTRLTVT.

J is TRBJ1-5 and V is TRBV7-9; a weak D match, TRBD1 (5 bases). The CDR3 has 14 amino acids. Per the germline V gene, CDR1 is SEHNR and CDR2 is FQNEAQ (reference sequence). V lost 5 bases and J lost 3, with 11 bases in between. The CDR3: CASSPGLSNQPQHF. DNA of the CDR3: TGTGCCAGCAGCCCGGGACTCTCCAATCAGCCCCAGCATTTT.

V and J are TRBV27 and TRBJ1-1, with D perhaps matching TRBD1 (6 bases). The CDR3 has 13 residues. Trimming removed 2 bases at V and 11 bases at J, with 15 bases between. Germline CDR1 is MNHEY and CDR2 is SMNVEV (reference sequence). CDR3 bases: TGTGCCAGCAGTTTAGGGGGCTTGGGGAAGGCTTTCTTT. Translation: CASSLGGLGKAFF.

This chain joins TRBV18 and TRBJ1-2; TRBD1 matches 7 bases. V lost 4 bases to trimming and J lost 8 bases; unmatched junction nucleotides: 16. Germline V CDR1 and CDR2: KGHSH, LQKENI. The CDR3 covers 16 residues. This chain's CDR3 is CASSLARTDREVGYTF. CDR3 DNA sequence: TGTGCCAGCTCACTAGCTCGCACCGACAGGGAAGTCGGCTACACCTTC. Combining the CDR3 with reference TRBV18 and TRBJ1-2 gives the whole variable domain NAGVMQNPRHLVRRRGQEARLRCSPMKGHSHVYWYRQLPEEGLKFMVYLQKENIIDESGMPKERFSAEFPKEGPSILRIQQVVRGDSAAYFCASSLARTDREVGYTFGSGTRLTVV.

The V call is TRBV4-1, the J call TRBJ1-1, with 9 bases lining up with TRBD1. The trim removed 1 base at V and 0 bases at J, leaving 0 bases unmatched. This CDR3 comprises 15 residues. Germline V gives CDR1 MGHRA, CDR2 YSYEKL. CDR3 in amino acids: CASSQGQGVNTEAFF. In nucleotides, the CDR3 is TGCGCCAGCAGCCAAGGACAGGGGGTGAACACTGAAGCTTTCTTT.

This rearrangement joins TRBV11-2 to TRBJ1-2; 8 nucleotides align to TRBD1. Germline values: CDR1 SGHAT, CDR2 FQNNGV. The CDR3 contains 15 residues. The V segment lost 4 bases and the J segment 1 base; nucleotides outside the gene matches: 5. This chain's CDR3 is CASSSLTGDNYGYTF. As DNA, the CDR3 is TGTGCCAGCAGCTCTCTGACAGGGGATAACTATGGCTACACCTTC.

V gene TRBV14 combines with J gene TRBJ1-5; TRBD1 matches 8 bases. Germline loops: CDR1 SGHDN, CDR2 FVKESK. Trimming took 4 bases from V and 2 from J; bases not matched to a gene: 13. The CDR3 loop spans 18 amino acids. In nucleotides, the CDR3 is TGTGCCAGCAGCCGACGAGAACAGGGGGGAGATGGCAATCAGCCCCAGCATTTT. It codes for CASSRREQGGDGNQPQHF.

The V and J genes are TRBV18 and TRBJ2-2; D not resolved. The CDR3 has 12 residues. Trimming shortened V by 3 bases and J by 8 bases, and 7 bases separated the two germline ends. The germline gives CDR1 KGHSH, CDR2 LQKENI. The CDR3 region has the DNA TGTGCCAGCTCACCGCGAAGAGGGGAGCTGTTTTTT. Its translation is CASSPRRGELFF.